These T cell receptor beta chains were read from a single sample in a study of CD8 T cells in Susac syndrome. TCRdb called the immunoSEQ multiplex PCR reads again in MiXCR, with one record for every CDR3 protein. The sample lists more than 150,000 distinct CDR3 sequences, approximately 94% seen once, with 0.098% in the top ten. Sequencing used CD4+ T cells from PBMCs. The receptor set was obtained from a human donor with Susac syndrome. Each CDR3 is given with its conserved first and last residue. The order of the fields is V gene, J gene, clone size, D gene, CDR3 DNA, CDR3 protein. A D gene is named only where the DNA matches it firmly. Rows may omit the clone size; those that give it use once, few, many or a size class.

v_gene: TRBV15; j_gene: TRBJ2-7; abundance: -; d_gene: -; CDR3nt: TGTGCCACCAGCAGAGTTACTATGAACGAGCAGTACTTC; CDR3aa: CATSRVTMNEQYF
v_gene: TRBV19; j_gene: TRBJ2-3; abundance: -; d_gene: TRBD2; CDR3nt: TGTGCCAGTACCCTGACTAGCGGGGGGGCAGATACGCAGTATTTT; CDR3aa: CASTLTSGGADTQYF
v_gene: TRBV7-2; j_gene: TRBJ2-3; abundance: -; d_gene: -; CDR3nt: TGTGCCAGCAGCTTATTGGGGAGGTCAACGCAGTATTTT; CDR3aa: CASSLLGRSTQYF
v_gene: TRBV12-3/TRBV12-4; j_gene: TRBJ2-5; abundance: once; d_gene: TRBD2; CDR3nt: TGTGCCAGCAGGATACTCCGGGGGGGCCGAGAGACCCAGTACTTC; CDR3aa: CASRILRGGRETQYF
v_gene: TRBV6-1; j_gene: TRBJ2-2; abundance: -; d_gene: -; CDR3nt: TGTGCCGGCCGGGCCAACACCGGGGAGCTGTTTTTT; CDR3aa: CAGRANTGELFF
v_gene: TRBV14; j_gene: TRBJ2-1; abundance: -; d_gene: -; CDR3nt: TGTGCCAGCAGCCGAGTCGGGTCCAACAGGGACAATGAGCAGTTCTTC; CDR3aa: CASSRVGSNRDNEQFF
v_gene: TRBV20-1; j_gene: TRBJ2-6; abundance: -; d_gene: TRBD2; CDR3nt: TGCAGTGCCCCGGGGAGCGGGGGGGCGTCCGGGGCCAACGTCCTGACTTTC; CDR3aa: CSAPGSGGASGANVLTF
v_gene: TRBV19; j_gene: TRBJ1-5; abundance: -; d_gene: TRBD1; CDR3nt: TGTGCCAGTAGTATAGTCGACAGGGGGAGGATTCAGCCCCAGCATTTT; CDR3aa: CASSIVDRGRIQPQHF
v_gene: TRBV5-4; j_gene: TRBJ2-5; abundance: -; d_gene: -; CDR3nt: TGTGCCAGCAGCTTGTCCGGGACAACAGAGACCCAGTACTTC; CDR3aa: CASSLSGTTETQYF
v_gene: TRBV3-1; j_gene: TRBJ1-2; abundance: -; d_gene: -; CDR3nt: TGTGCCAGCAGCCAAGATCAGGGTGGATATGGCTACACCTTC; CDR3aa: CASSQDQGGYGYTF
v_gene: TRBV5-1; j_gene: TRBJ2-1; abundance: -; d_gene: -; CDR3nt: TGCGCCAGCAGCTTGGAGGGGGTTCGGTCCTACAATGAGCAGTTCTTC; CDR3aa: CASSLEGVRSYNEQFF
v_gene: TRBV29-1; j_gene: TRBJ1-1; abundance: -; d_gene: -; CDR3nt: TGCAGCGTTAGGCAGGGGAGGCATGAAATATCGGGCGAAGCTTTCTTT; CDR3aa: CSVRQGRHEISGEAFF
v_gene: TRBV28; j_gene: TRBJ2-7; abundance: few; d_gene: -; CDR3nt: TGTGCCAGCAGTTTCTACACCGGGGAGCAGTACTTC; CDR3aa: CASSFYTGEQYF
v_gene: TRBV12-3/TRBV12-4; j_gene: TRBJ2-3; abundance: once; d_gene: -; CDR3nt: TGTGCCAGCAGTCCCCGGACCTCGCAGTATTTT; CDR3aa: CASSPRTSQYF
v_gene: TRBV4-3; j_gene: TRBJ2-1; abundance: -; d_gene: TRBD2; CDR3nt: TGCGCCAGCAGCCAGGGACTAGCGGCCTACAATGAGCAGTTCTTC; CDR3aa: CASSQGLAAYNEQFF
v_gene: TRBV5-4; j_gene: TRBJ2-4; abundance: -; d_gene: TRBD1; CDR3nt: TGTGCCAGCAGCCCGACAGGGGGTGTAGCCAAAAACATTCAGTACTTC; CDR3aa: CASSPTGGVAKNIQYF
v_gene: TRBV3-1; j_gene: TRBJ2-1; abundance: -; d_gene: -; CDR3nt: TGTGCCAGCAGCCTACTAGTCGCTGAGCAGTTCTTC; CDR3aa: CASSLLVAEQFF
v_gene: TRBV7-9; j_gene: TRBJ1-4; abundance: -; d_gene: -; CDR3nt: TGTGCCAGCAGCCCGTCCCAGGGGCGAGGGGAAAAACTGTTTTTT; CDR3aa: CASSPSQGRGEKLFF
v_gene: TRBV5-6; j_gene: TRBJ1-2; abundance: -; d_gene: -; CDR3nt: TGTGCCAGCAGCTCGTCCGGGACACGACCTACGGTTGGCTACACCTTC; CDR3aa: CASSSSGTRPTVGYTF
v_gene: TRBV20-1; j_gene: TRBJ2-2; abundance: once; d_gene: -; CDR3nt: TGCAGTGCTAGAGGCCTGCAGCGGTCCGGGGAGCTGTTTTTT; CDR3aa: CSARGLQRSGELFF
v_gene: TRBV6-4; j_gene: TRBJ2-5; abundance: -; d_gene: TRBD2; CDR3nt: TGTGCCAGCAGTGAATTGGCGGGGGGGGCCCAGTACTTC; CDR3aa: CASSELAGGAQYF
v_gene: TRBV20-1; j_gene: TRBJ1-2; abundance: -; d_gene: -; CDR3nt: TGCAGTGCCCTCGGGGGGGCAGGTGGCTACACCTTC; CDR3aa: CSALGGAGGYTF
v_gene: TRBV29-1; j_gene: TRBJ1-1; abundance: -; d_gene: TRBD1; CDR3nt: TGCAGCGTAGGGACGGACAGGCGAGGTGCTTTCTTT; CDR3aa: CSVGTDRRGAFF
v_gene: TRBV27; j_gene: TRBJ1-5; abundance: -; d_gene: -; CDR3nt: TGTGCCAGCAGTTGGGTTGGGGGATACAATCAGCCCCAGCATTTT; CDR3aa: CASSWVGGYNQPQHF
v_gene: TRBV30; j_gene: TRBJ1-2; abundance: -; d_gene: TRBD1; CDR3nt: TGTGCCTGGAGTACCGGGACAGGGGGCAATGGCTACACCTTC; CDR3aa: CAWSTGTGGNGYTF
v_gene: TRBV19; j_gene: TRBJ2-5; abundance: -; d_gene: TRBD1; CDR3nt: TGTGCCAGTACCCTGGGACAGGGTGGAGAGACCCAGTACTTC; CDR3aa: CASTLGQGGETQYF
v_gene: TRBV10-2; j_gene: TRBJ2-3; abundance: -; d_gene: -; CDR3nt: TGCGCCAGCAGTGGTAGTAGGCCCCTCTCAGATACGCAGTATTTT; CDR3aa: CASSGSRPLSDTQYF
v_gene: TRBV20-1; j_gene: TRBJ1-5; abundance: -; d_gene: -; CDR3nt: TGCAGTGCTAGATCCGGGCATAGCAATCAGCCCCAGCATTTT; CDR3aa: CSARSGHSNQPQHF
v_gene: TRBV30; j_gene: TRBJ1-3; abundance: -; d_gene: TRBD1; CDR3nt: TGTGCCTGGGATGACAGGGGGCCTGGAAACACCATATATTTT; CDR3aa: CAWDDRGPGNTIYF
v_gene: TRBV9; j_gene: TRBJ2-7; abundance: -; d_gene: TRBD2; CDR3nt: TGTGCCAGCAGCGTAGGCCATGGGACTAGCGGCTTCTACGAGCAGTACTTC; CDR3aa: CASSVGHGTSGFYEQYF
v_gene: TRBV20-1; j_gene: TRBJ1-5; abundance: -; d_gene: -; CDR3nt: TGCAGTGCGGCATCTGGGGGCAATCAGCCCCAGCATTTT; CDR3aa: CSAASGGNQPQHF
v_gene: TRBV5-1; j_gene: TRBJ2-2; abundance: -; d_gene: -; CDR3nt: TGCGCCACTGCTGGGGGCATCGGGGAGCTGTTTTTT; CDR3aa: CATAGGIGELFF
v_gene: TRBV3-1; j_gene: TRBJ2-1; abundance: -; d_gene: TRBD2; CDR3nt: TGTGCCAGCAGCCAACGGGGGGGAGTCTCCTACAATGAGCAGTTCTTC; CDR3aa: CASSQRGGVSYNEQFF
v_gene: TRBV11-2; j_gene: TRBJ1-2; abundance: -; d_gene: -; CDR3nt: TGTGCCAGCAGCTTTTGGATGCCGTCCAAGGCTAACTATGGCTACACCTTC; CDR3aa: CASSFWMPSKANYGYTF
v_gene: TRBV30; j_gene: TRBJ1-6; abundance: -; d_gene: TRBD1; CDR3nt: TGTGCCTGGACCCCGCCCCGGGACAGGAATAATAATTCACCCCTCCACTTT; CDR3aa: CAWTPPRDRNNNSPLHF
v_gene: TRBV27; j_gene: TRBJ1-1; abundance: -; d_gene: -; CDR3nt: TGTGCCAGCAGTTTATTTGGGGGCAACACTGAAGCTTTCTTT; CDR3aa: CASSLFGGNTEAFF
v_gene: TRBV3-1; j_gene: TRBJ1-5; abundance: -; d_gene: -; CDR3nt: TGTGCCAGCAGCCCCAACAGGACTCCCTATCAGCCCCAGCATTTT; CDR3aa: CASSPNRTPYQPQHF
v_gene: TRBV7-2; j_gene: TRBJ2-5; abundance: -; d_gene: -; CDR3nt: TGTGCCAGCAGCTTAGCAGGGGCTGGGGAGACCCAGTACTTC; CDR3aa: CASSLAGAGETQYF
v_gene: TRBV12-3/TRBV12-4; j_gene: TRBJ1-5; abundance: -; d_gene: -; CDR3nt: TGTGCCAGCAGTTTCCGGACAGTTAATCAGCCCCAGCATTTT; CDR3aa: CASSFRTVNQPQHF
v_gene: TRBV5-1; j_gene: TRBJ2-5; abundance: -; d_gene: -; CDR3nt: TGCGCCAGCAGCATCGACCGGGACAAGCTACAAGAGACCCAGTACTTC; CDR3aa: CASSIDRDKLQETQYF
v_gene: TRBV5-4; j_gene: TRBJ2-1; abundance: -; d_gene: -; CDR3nt: TGTGCCAGCAGCCCCGCCGGGGTCCAGGGGAATGAGCAGTTCTTC; CDR3aa: CASSPAGVQGNEQFF
v_gene: TRBV11-3; j_gene: TRBJ2-3; abundance: -; d_gene: -; CDR3nt: TGTGCCAGCAGCTTAGGTGCAAGGCGTAGCACAGATACGCAGTATTTT; CDR3aa: CASSLGARRSTDTQYF
v_gene: TRBV2; j_gene: TRBJ1-6; abundance: -; d_gene: TRBD1; CDR3nt: TGTGCCAGCACCCTAGACAGGGGAGGTTCACCCCTCCACTTT; CDR3aa: CASTLDRGGSPLHF
v_gene: TRBV24-1; j_gene: TRBJ2-1; abundance: -; d_gene: -; CDR3nt: TGTGCCACCAGTGATACGGGCCGAGACAATGAGCAGTTCTTC; CDR3aa: CATSDTGRDNEQFF
v_gene: TRBV19; j_gene: TRBJ1-6; abundance: -; d_gene: TRBD1; CDR3nt: TGTGCCAGTAGTATAGGAGACAGGGTGGTTTCACCCCTCCACTTT; CDR3aa: CASSIGDRVVSPLHF
v_gene: TRBV18; j_gene: TRBJ1-1; abundance: -; d_gene: -; CDR3nt: TGTGCCAGCTCACAGCCTACAGGAACGTTGGACTTT; CDR3aa: CASSQPTGTLDF
v_gene: TRBV20-1; j_gene: TRBJ1-2; abundance: -; d_gene: -; CDR3nt: TGCAGTGCTACGGACGGAACCTATGGCTACACCTTC; CDR3aa: CSATDGTYGYTF
v_gene: TRBV29-1; j_gene: TRBJ1-2; abundance: -; d_gene: TRBD1; CDR3nt: TGCAGCGTTGAAGAAGGAGGGACAGGGTATGGCTACACCTTC; CDR3aa: CSVEEGGTGYGYTF
v_gene: TRBV4-2; j_gene: TRBJ2-1; abundance: -; d_gene: TRBD2; CDR3nt: TGTGCCAGCAGCCAAACCGGGACTAGCAGGCATGAGCAGTTCTTC; CDR3aa: CASSQTGTSRHEQFF
v_gene: TRBV27; j_gene: TRBJ1-1; abundance: -; d_gene: -; CDR3nt: TGTGCCAGCAGTTTTTGGGCTGGGAGTAAGACTGAAGCTTTCTTT; CDR3aa: CASSFWAGSKTEAFF
v_gene: TRBV20-1; j_gene: TRBJ1-2; abundance: -; d_gene: -; CDR3nt: TGCAGTGCTAGAGATCGGGACTTAAGGGGCTACACCTTC; CDR3aa: CSARDRDLRGYTF
v_gene: TRBV6-6; j_gene: TRBJ2-5; abundance: -; d_gene: TRBD2; CDR3nt: TGTGCCAGCACTAAGGGGACTAGCGTAGAGACCCAGTACTTC; CDR3aa: CASTKGTSVETQYF
v_gene: TRBV12-5; j_gene: TRBJ2-1; abundance: -; d_gene: -; CDR3nt: TGTGCTAGTGGACGGGGCAATGAGCAGTTCTTC; CDR3aa: CASGRGNEQFF